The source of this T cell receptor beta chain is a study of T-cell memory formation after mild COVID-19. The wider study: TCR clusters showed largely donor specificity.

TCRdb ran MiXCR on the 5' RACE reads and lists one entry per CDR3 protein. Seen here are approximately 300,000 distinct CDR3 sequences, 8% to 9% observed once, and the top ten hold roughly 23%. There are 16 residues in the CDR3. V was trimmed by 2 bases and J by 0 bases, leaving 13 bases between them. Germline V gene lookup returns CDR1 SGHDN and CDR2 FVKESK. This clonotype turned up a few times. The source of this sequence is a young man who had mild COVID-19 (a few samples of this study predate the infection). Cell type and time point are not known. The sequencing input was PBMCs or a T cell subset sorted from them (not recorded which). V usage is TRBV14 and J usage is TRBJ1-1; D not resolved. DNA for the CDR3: TGTGCCAGCAGCCAACGCCCCCTCCCAGTGAACACTGAAGCTTTCTTT. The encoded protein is CASSQRPLPVNTEAFF.